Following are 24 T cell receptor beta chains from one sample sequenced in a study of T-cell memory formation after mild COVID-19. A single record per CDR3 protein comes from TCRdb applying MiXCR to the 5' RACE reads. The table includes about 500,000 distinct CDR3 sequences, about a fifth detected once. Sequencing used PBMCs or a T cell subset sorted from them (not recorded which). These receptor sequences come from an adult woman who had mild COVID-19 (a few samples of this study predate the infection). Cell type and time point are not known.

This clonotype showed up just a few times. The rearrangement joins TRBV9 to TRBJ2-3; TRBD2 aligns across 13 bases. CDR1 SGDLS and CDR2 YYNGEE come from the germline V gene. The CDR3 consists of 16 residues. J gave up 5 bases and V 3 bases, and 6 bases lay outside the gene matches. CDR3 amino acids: CASSEGLAGSRDTQYF. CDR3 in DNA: TGTGCCAGCAGCGAGGGACTAGCGGGGTCTAGAGATACGCAGTATTTT.

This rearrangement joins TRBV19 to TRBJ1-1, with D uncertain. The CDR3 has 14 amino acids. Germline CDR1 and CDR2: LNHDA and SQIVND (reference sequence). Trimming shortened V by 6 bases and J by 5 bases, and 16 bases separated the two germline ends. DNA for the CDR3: TGTGCCAGTAGCATAAAAGGGAGGACGACTGAAGCTTTCTTT. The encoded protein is CASSIKGRTTEAFF.

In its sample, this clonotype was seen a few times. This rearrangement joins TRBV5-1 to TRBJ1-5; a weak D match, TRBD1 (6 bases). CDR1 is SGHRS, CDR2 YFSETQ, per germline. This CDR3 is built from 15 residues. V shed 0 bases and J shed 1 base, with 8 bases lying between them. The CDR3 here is CASSLEGGSNQPQHF. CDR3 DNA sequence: TGCGCCAGCAGCTTGGAAGGGGGGAGCAATCAGCCCCAGCATTTT.

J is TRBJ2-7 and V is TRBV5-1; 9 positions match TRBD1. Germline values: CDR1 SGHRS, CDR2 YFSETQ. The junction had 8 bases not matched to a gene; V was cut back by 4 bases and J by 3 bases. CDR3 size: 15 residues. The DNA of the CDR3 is TGCGCCAGCAGCACTCTACCGGGACAGGGCTACGAGCAGTACTTC. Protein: CASSTLPGQGYEQYF.

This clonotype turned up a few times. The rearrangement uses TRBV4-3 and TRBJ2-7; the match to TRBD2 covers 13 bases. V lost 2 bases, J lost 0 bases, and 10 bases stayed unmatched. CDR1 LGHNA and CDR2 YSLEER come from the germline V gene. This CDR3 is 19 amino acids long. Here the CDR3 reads CASSQQGTSGVESSYEQYF. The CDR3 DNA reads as TGCGCCAGCAGCCAACAGGGGACTAGCGGGGTAGAATCCTCCTACGAGCAGTACTTC.

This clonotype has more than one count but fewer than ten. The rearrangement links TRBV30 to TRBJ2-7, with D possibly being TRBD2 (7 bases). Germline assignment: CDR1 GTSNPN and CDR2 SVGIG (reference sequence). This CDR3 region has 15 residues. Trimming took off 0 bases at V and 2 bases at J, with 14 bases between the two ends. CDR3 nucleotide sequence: TGTGCCTGGAGTGTCAGGTCGGGGGGCCCCTACGAGCAGTACTTC. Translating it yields CAWSVRSGGPYEQYF.

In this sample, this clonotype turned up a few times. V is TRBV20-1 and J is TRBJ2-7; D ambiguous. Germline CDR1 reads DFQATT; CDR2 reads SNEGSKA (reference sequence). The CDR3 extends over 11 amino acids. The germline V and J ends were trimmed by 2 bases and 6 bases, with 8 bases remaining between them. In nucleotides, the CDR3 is TGCAGTGCTAGACAAGAGCGCGAGCAGTACTTC. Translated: CSARQEREQYF.

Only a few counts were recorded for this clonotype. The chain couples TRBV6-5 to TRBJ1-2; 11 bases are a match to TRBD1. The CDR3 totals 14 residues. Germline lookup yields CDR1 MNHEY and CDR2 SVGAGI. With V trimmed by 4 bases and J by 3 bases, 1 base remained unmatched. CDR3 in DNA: TGTGCCAGCAGTTGGACAGGGGGCGACTATGGCTACACCTTC. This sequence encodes CASSWTGGDYGYTF.

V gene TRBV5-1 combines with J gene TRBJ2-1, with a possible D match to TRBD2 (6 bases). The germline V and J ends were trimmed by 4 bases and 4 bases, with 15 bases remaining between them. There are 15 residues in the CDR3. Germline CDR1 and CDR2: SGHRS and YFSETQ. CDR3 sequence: CASSATSFRYNEQFF. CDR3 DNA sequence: TGCGCCAGCAGCGCGACTAGTTTTCGGTACAATGAGCAGTTCTTC.

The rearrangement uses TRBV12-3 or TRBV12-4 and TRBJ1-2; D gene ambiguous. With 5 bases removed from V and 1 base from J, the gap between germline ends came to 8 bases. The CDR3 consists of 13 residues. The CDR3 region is CASSLDINYGYTF. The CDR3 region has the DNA TGTGCCAGCAGTCTAGACATTAACTATGGCTACACCTTC.

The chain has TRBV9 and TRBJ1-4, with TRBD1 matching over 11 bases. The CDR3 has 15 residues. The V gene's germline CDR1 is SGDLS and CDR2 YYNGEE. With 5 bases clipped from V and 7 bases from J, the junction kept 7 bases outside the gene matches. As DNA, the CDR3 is TGTGCCAGCAGTTACACCGGGACAGGGGGTGAAAAACTGTTTTTT. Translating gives CASSYTGTGGEKLFF.

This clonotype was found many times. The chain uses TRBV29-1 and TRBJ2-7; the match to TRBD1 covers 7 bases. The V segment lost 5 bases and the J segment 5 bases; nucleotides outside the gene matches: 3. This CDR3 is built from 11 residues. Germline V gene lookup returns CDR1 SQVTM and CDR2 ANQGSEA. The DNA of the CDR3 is TGCAGCGTTCGACAGGGAAACGAGCAGTACTTC. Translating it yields CSVRQGNEQYF.

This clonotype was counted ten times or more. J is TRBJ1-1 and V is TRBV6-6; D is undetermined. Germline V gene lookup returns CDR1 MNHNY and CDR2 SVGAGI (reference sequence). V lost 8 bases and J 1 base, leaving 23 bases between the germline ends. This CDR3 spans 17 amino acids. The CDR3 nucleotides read TGTGCCAGCCGCAGCCTACTAACATCGCCTCAGAACACTGAAGCTTTCTTT. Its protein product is CASRSLLTSPQNTEAFF.

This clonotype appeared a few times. In nucleotides, the CDR3 is TGCGCCAGCAGTCAATTCGCCGATACGCAGTATTTT. Its protein is CASSQFADTQYF. The rearrangement joins TRBV23-1 to TRBJ2-3; D is unclear. TRBV23-1 is annotated as an ORF whose role is uncertain. The germline V and J ends were trimmed by 1 base and 6 bases, with 5 bases remaining between them. The CDR3 runs 12 residues.

The CDR3 protein is CATSDPRAYGYTF. The CDR3 DNA is TGTGCCACCAGTGACCCCAGGGCCTATGGCTACACCTTC. The chain joins TRBV24-1 to TRBJ1-2, with D perhaps TRBD1 (5 bases). Per the germline V gene, CDR1 is KGHDR and CDR2 is SFDVKD. This CDR3 is built from 13 residues. V lost 4 bases to trimming and J lost 4 bases, with 9 bases between them.

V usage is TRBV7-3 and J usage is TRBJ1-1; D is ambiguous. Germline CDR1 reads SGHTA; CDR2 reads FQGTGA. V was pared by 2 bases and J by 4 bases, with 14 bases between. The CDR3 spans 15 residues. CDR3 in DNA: TGTGCCAGCAGCTTACTGCCGGTAATGATCACTGAAGCTTTCTTT. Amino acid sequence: CASSLLPVMITEAFF.

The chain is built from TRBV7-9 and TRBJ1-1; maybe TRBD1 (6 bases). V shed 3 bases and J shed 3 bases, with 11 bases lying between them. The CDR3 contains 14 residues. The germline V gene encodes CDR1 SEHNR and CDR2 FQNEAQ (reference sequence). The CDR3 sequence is CASSFRGGDTEAFF. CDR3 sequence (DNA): TGTGCCAGCAGCTTTCGAGGGGGGGACACTGAAGCTTTCTTT. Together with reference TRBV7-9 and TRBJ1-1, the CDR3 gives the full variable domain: DTGVSQNPRHKITKRGQNVTFRCDPISEHNRLYWYRQTLGQGPEFLTYFQNEAQLEKSRLLSDRFSAERPKGSFSTLEIQRTEQGDSAMYLCASSFRGGDTEAFFGQGTRLTVV.

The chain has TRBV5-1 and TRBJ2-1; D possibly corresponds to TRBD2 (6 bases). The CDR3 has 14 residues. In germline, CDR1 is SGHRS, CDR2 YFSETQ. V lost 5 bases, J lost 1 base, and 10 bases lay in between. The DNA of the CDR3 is TGCGCCAGCAGACAGGACTATTCCTACAATGAGCAGTTCTTC. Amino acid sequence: CASRQDYSYNEQFF.

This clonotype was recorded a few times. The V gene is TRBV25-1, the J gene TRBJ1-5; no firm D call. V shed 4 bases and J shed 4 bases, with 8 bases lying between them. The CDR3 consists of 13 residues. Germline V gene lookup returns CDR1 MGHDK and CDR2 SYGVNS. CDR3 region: CASSGGFNQPQHF. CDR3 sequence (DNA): TGTGCCAGCAGTGGTGGGTTTAATCAGCCCCAGCATTTT.

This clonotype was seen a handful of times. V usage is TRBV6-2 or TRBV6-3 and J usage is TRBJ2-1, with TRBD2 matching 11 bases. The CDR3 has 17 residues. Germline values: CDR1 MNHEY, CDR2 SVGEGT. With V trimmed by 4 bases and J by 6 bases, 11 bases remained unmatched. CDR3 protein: CASSWGLADKELNEQFF. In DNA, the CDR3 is TGTGCCAGCAGTTGGGGACTAGCGGACAAGGAACTCAATGAGCAGTTCTTC.

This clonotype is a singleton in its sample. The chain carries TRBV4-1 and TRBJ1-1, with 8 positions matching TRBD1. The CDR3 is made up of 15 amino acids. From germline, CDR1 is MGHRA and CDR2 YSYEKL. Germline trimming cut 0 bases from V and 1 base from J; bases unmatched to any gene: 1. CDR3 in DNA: TGCGCCAGCAGCCAAGAGGACAGGGAGAACACTGAAGCTTTCTTT. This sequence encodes CASSQEDRENTEAFF.

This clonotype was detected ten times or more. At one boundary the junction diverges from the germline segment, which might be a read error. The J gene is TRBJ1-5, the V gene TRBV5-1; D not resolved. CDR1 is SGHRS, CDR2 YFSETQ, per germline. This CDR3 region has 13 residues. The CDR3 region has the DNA TGTGCCAGCAGCTTAGTCGGCAATCAGCCCCAGCATTTT. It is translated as CASSLVGNQPQHF.

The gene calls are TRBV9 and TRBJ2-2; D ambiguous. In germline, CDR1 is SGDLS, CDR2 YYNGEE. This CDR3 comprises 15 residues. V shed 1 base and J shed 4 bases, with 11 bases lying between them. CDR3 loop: CASSVLGSATGELFF. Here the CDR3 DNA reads TGTGCCAGCAGCGTATTGGGCAGCGCCACCGGGGAGCTGTTTTTT.

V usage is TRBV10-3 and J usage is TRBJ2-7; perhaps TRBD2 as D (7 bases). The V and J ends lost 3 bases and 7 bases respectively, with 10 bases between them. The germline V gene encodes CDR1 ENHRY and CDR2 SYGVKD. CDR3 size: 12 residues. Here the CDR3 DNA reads TGTGCCATCAGTGAAGGGGGGGGTGAGCAGTACTTC. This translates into CAISEGGGEQYF.